The sample holds a few counts of the clone carrying this T cell receptor beta chain. This CDR3 is 16 amino acids long. The germline CDR1 and CDR2 sequences are MNHEY and SVGEGT. V lost 3 bases to trimming and J lost 2 bases, with 14 bases between them. The data were taken from a study of blood T cell repertoires in COVID-19. At the level of the study: Whether acute or convalescent, the COVID-19 samples came from the United States, Italy and Spain. From T cells, B-cell-depleted T cells, or PBMCs came the material, which was cDNA or gDNA.

Cohort 3 recovery required two negative PCRs, clearance, or symptom resolution. Data came from immunoSEQ multiplex PCR; TCRdb stores just in-frame clones and leaves some out. The data show hundreds of thousands of clones, about 84% seen once. The sample taken for sequencing was PBMCs or T cells enriched from blood (not recorded which). This receptor was identified in a woman in her forties or fifties who had recovered from COVID-19. The chain carries TRBV6-2 or TRBV6-3 and TRBJ1-5; weak D call: TRBD1 (5 bases). In DNA form, the CDR3 reads TGTGCCAGCAGTTATGCGACAGCTTCCGGCAATCAGCCCCAGCATTTT. This encodes CASSYATASGNQPQHF.